This TCR beta chain was captured by sequencing in a study of identical twins. Germline-derived CDR1 and CDR2 are DFQATT and SNEGSKA (reference sequence). The CDR3 covers 13 residues. Each cDNA held unique molecular identifiers, and template switching gave it a universal primer site. One entry per CDR3 protein, called by TCRdb with MiXCR from the 5' RACE reads. This sample has 1.5 million or so distinct CDR3 sequences, with less than 40% found just once. The donors were all healthy and Caucasian. A remark on this clonotype: Mismatch with germline at one junction end may stem from a read error.

This rearrangement joins TRBV20-1 to TRBJ2-4, with D possibly matching TRBD2 (7 bases). The TCR was taken from a newborn girl in good health. Sequencing was carried out using cord blood. In DNA, the CDR3 is TGCGGTGCTAGCGGCAGGGGACTCGGGGAGCAGTACTTC. Its translation: CGASGRGLGEQYF.